The 31 T cell receptor beta chains listed next were all sequenced from one sample in a study of beta chain features in type 1 diabetes. These receptors lack a known antigen. Study-level results: Among all four CD4+ subsets, Type 1 diabetes patients had TCRB CDR3s that were moderately but significantly shorter.

Sequencing targeted expressed TCRB transcripts, as all isolated RNA had been reverse transcribed. Here immunoSEQ multiplex PCR was the method, and the copy in TCRdb shows in-frame clones only, minus some. The sample has about 160,000 clones, roughly 60% seen once. The sample comprised naive CD4+ T cells from blood. These receptors came from a man between 25 and 39 years old with type 1 diabetes.

With regard to this clone: The sample carries other DNA sequences with the same CDR3. This chain uses TRBV7-2 with TRBJ2-3; the D gene is possibly TRBD2 (6 bases). The CDR3 extends over 14 amino acids. V lost 5 bases and J 0 bases, leaving 9 bases between the germline ends. Looked up from germline, CDR1 is SGHTA and CDR2 is FQGNSA. CDR3 sequence: CASSPGLSTDTQYF. DNA of the CDR3: TGTGCCAGCAGCCCGGGACTTAGCACAGATACGCAGTATTTT.

The CDR3 reads CSVGVDTQYF. In DNA form, the CDR3 reads TGCAGCGTTGGGGTAGATACGCAGTATTTT. This chain joins TRBV29-1 and TRBJ2-3; unclear D gene. The ends were cut back, 4 bases at V and 5 bases at J, with 4 bases in the middle. There are 10 residues in the CDR3. Germline loops: CDR1 SQVTM, CDR2 ANQGSEA.

CDR3 region: CSASDSLEAFF. The DNA of the CDR3 is TGCAGTGCTAGTGACAGTCTTGAAGCTTTCTTT. The chain is built from TRBV20-1 and TRBJ1-1; TRBD1 might be the D (5 bases). This CDR3 comprises 11 residues. Trimming stripped 3 bases from V and 7 bases from J, with 9 bases between. Germline assignment: CDR1 DFQATT and CDR2 SNEGSKA (reference sequence).

There are a few counts of this clone. CDR3 sequence: CASSITGQLNSPLHF. CDR3 nucleotides: TGCGCCAGCAGCATTACCGGGCAGCTGAATTCACCCCTCCACTTT. The V gene is TRBV4-3, the J gene TRBJ1-6; D is unresolved. Germline CDR1 is LGHNA and CDR2 is YSLEER. The V gene lost 5 bases and the J gene lost 7 bases, with 15 bases spanning the gap. The CDR3 runs to 15 residues.

This clone was detected a few times. CDR3 bases: TGTGCTAGTGGTTTGGGGGAGACCCAGTACTTC. Its translation: CASGLGETQYF. The genes are TRBV12-5 and TRBJ2-5; D gene ambiguous. Germline V gene sequence: CDR1 LGHNT, CDR2 FRNRAP. This CDR3 region has 11 residues. V was trimmed by 1 base and J by 5 bases, leaving 2 bases between them.

This clone turned up a few times. This CDR3 is CASSPWTRAAFF. The CDR3 DNA reads as TGTGCCAGCAGCCCTTGGACTAGGGCAGCTTTCTTT. V usage is TRBV7-9 and J usage is TRBJ1-1; D call uncertain. The V end lost 5 bases, the J end lost 10 bases, and 14 bases lay between the germline ends. CDR1 and CDR2 (germline): SEHNR, FQNEAQ (reference sequence). This CDR3 is built from 12 residues.

The chain employs TRBV4-3 and TRBJ1-2, with D possibly being TRBD1 (6 bases). The CDR3 length is 13 residues. Looked up from germline, CDR1 is LGHNA and CDR2 is YSLEER. With 4 bases removed from V and 2 bases from J, the gap between germline ends came to 8 bases. The CDR3 DNA follows: TGCGCCAGCAGCCCTGGGGGCAACTATGGCTACACCTTC. It is translated as CASSPGGNYGYTF.

The V gene is TRBV30, the J gene TRBJ1-1; 8 positions agree with TRBD1. J was trimmed by 5 bases and V by 0 bases; bases with no gene match: 5. The germline gives CDR1 GTSNPN, CDR2 SVGIG (reference sequence). This CDR3 has 14 residues. CDR3 in amino acids: CAWSVTGGDTEAFF. The DNA of the CDR3 is TGTGCCTGGAGTGTAACAGGGGGAGATACTGAAGCTTTCTTT.

The chain joins TRBV9 to TRBJ2-3; D gene uncertain. Trimming took 4 bases from V and 6 from J, leaving 15 bases between them. This CDR3 contains 14 residues. The germline V gene has CDR1 SGDLS and CDR2 YYNGEE. The CDR3 spells CASSHLTVGDTQYF. CDR3 bases: TGTGCCAGCAGCCACCTTACCGTCGGGGATACGCAGTATTTT.

This sequence joins TRBV9 and TRBJ1-2; D perhaps matches TRBD1 (6 bases). CDR1 and CDR2 from the germline V gene are SGDLS and YYNGEE. V dropped 1 base and J dropped 8 bases, with 15 bases sitting between them. CDR3 size: 14 residues. CDR3 sequence reads: CASSVLPEGHGYTF. In nucleotides, the CDR3 is TGTGCCAGCAGCGTACTGCCAGAGGGACACGGCTACACCTTC.

This rearrangement joins TRBV7-2 to TRBJ2-1; 7 bases map to TRBD1. CDR1 and CDR2 (germline): SGHTA, FQGNSA. V trimming: 5 bases; J trimming: 9 bases; junction bases outside the gene matches: 7. This CDR3 has 13 residues. DNA for the CDR3: TGTGCCAGCAGCGGGCGACAGGGCGGTGAGCAGTTCTTC. This encodes CASSGRQGGEQFF.

In regard to this clone: At one end, the junction sequence differs from germline, possibly due to a read error. The chain uses TRBV30 and TRBJ2-7; TRBD1 might be the D (6 bases). Germline CDR1 reads GTSNPN; CDR2 reads SVGIG (reference sequence). There are 12 residues in the CDR3. CDR3 nucleotide sequence: TGTGCCTGGAGTGTACGGTGGACAGCCTTAGACTTC. Translated: CAWSVRWTALDF.

This clone has only a few counts. The gene calls are TRBV30 and TRBJ2-4; possible D gene TRBD1, 5 bases. Germline CDR1 reads GTSNPN; CDR2 reads SVGIG (reference sequence). Trimming cost V 1 base and J 15 bases, with 19 bases left between them. The CDR3 sequence is 13 residues long. Here the CDR3 reads CAWSALGSTGGYF. CDR3 DNA sequence: TGTGCCTGGAGTGCCCTAGGCTCTACAGGCGGGTACTTC.

This clone has a single count. This chain connects TRBV18 to TRBJ1-2; 8 positions match TRBD1. The V gene's germline CDR1 is KGHSH and CDR2 LQKENI. Trimming removed 0 bases from V and 7 bases from J; junction bases left unmatched: 7. CDR3 length equals 15 residues. CDR3 DNA sequence: TGTGCCAGCTCACCACCCTCAACAGGGGGTGGTGGCTACACCTTC. This codes for CASSPPSTGGGGYTF. Using reference TRBV18 and TRBJ1-2 for the parts outside the CDR3, the full variable domain is NAGVMQNPRHLVRRRGQEARLRCSPMKGHSHVYWYRQLPEEGLKFMVYLQKENIIDESGMPKERFSAEFPKEGPSILRIQQVVRGDSAAYFCASSPPSTGGGGYTFGSGTRLTVV.

The J gene is TRBJ2-5, the V gene TRBV5-1; 8 bases agree with TRBD2. Per germline, CDR1 SGHRS and CDR2 YFSETQ. This CDR3 region has 16 residues. Trimming removed 0 bases from V and 5 bases from J; junction bases left unmatched: 9. CDR3 in amino acids: CASSLGGLEEFETQYF. Here the CDR3 DNA reads TGCGCCAGCAGCTTGGGGGGACTAGAGGAGTTTGAGACCCAGTACTTC.

This clone has just one count. The chain recombines TRBV4-2 with TRBJ2-3, with TRBD2 identical over 10 bases. The CDR3 consists of 18 residues. The V segment lost 5 bases and the J segment 6 bases; nucleotides outside the gene matches: 17. Germline V gives CDR1 LGHNA, CDR2 YNFKEQ. CDR3 coding DNA: TGTGCCAGCAGCGACAGTATCGCAGCGGGGGGGTTTCGGGATACGCAGTATTTT. Its protein product is CASSDSIAAGGFRDTQYF.

The CDR3: CASSQVVAMNTEAFF. DNA for the CDR3: TGTGCCAGCAGTCAAGTGGTTGCTATGAACACTGAAGCTTTCTTT. The V and J genes are TRBV7-9 and TRBJ1-1; D gene ambiguous. CDR1 and CDR2 from the germline V gene are SEHNR and FQNEAQ (reference sequence). The CDR3 is 15 amino acids. Trimming removed 6 bases from V and 0 bases from J, with 14 bases in between. The variable domain in full, completed from reference TRBV7-9 and TRBJ1-1, reads DTGVSQNPRHKITKRGQNVTFRCDPISEHNRLYWYRQTLGQGPEFLTYFQNEAQLEKSRLLSDRFSAERPKGSFSTLEIQRTEQGDSAMYLCASSQVVAMNTEAFFGQGTRLTVV.

This clone was found a few times. The V call is TRBV7-2, the J call TRBJ2-1; D remains ambiguous. CDR3 length equals 11 residues. Trimming left V 1 base short and J 8 bases short, with 3 bases between. Germline CDR1 and CDR2: SGHTA and FQGNSA. Here the CDR3 DNA reads TGTGCCAGCAGCTTAGTCGATGAGCAGTTCTTC. It is translated as CASSLVDEQFF.

This clone showed up just once. The CDR3 spells CASRPGPSEGGYTF. The CDR3 region has the DNA TGCGCCAGCAGACCCGGCCCCTCAGAAGGCGGCTACACCTTC. The gene calls are TRBV5-1 and TRBJ1-2; no definite D call. The V and J ends lost 5 bases and 8 bases respectively, with 19 bases between them. Germline lookup yields CDR1 SGHRS and CDR2 YFSETQ. The CDR3 contains 14 residues.

The CDR3 DNA reads TGTGCCTGGAGTGCATCAGCCAAGAGTGAAAAACTGTTTTTT. Protein sequence: CAWSASAKSEKLFF. The V gene is TRBV30, the J gene TRBJ1-4; D gene ambiguous. Trimming removed 1 base at V and 7 bases at J, with 13 bases between. Germline CDR1 reads GTSNPN; CDR2 reads SVGIG (reference sequence). The CDR3 runs to 14 residues.

The V gene is TRBV6-6, the J gene TRBJ2-3, with D perhaps matching TRBD2 (5 bases). This CDR3 has 14 amino acids. The ends were cut back, 2 bases at V and 2 bases at J, with 8 bases in the middle. The germline V gene encodes CDR1 MNHNY and CDR2 SVGAGI (reference sequence). For the CDR3, the DNA is TGTGCCAGCAGTTACAGAGGGCTCACAGATACGCAGTATTTT. Translation gives CASSYRGLTDTQYF.

The table lists this clone with a count of one. The chain combines TRBV23-1 with TRBJ1-1; the D gene is possibly TRBD1 (5 bases). TRBV23-1 is an ORF; its function is uncertain. The CDR3 length is 18 residues. The V and J ends lost 3 bases and 2 bases respectively, with 22 bases between them. CDR3 sequence: CASSHLSTGPDSNTEAFF. The CDR3 region has the DNA TGCGCCAGCAGTCATCTGTCTACCGGACCAGACAGTAACACTGAAGCTTTCTTT.

In nucleotides, the CDR3 is TGTGCCAGCAGCCCGGATGGGGCCGGCCGCACAGATACGCAGTATTTT. This translates into CASSPDGAGRTDTQYF. The chain uses TRBV5-6 and TRBJ2-3; maybe TRBD1 (5 bases). V gave up 4 bases and J gave up 1 base, with 16 bases separating them. Germline values: CDR1 SGHDT, CDR2 YYEEEE. The CDR3 is made up of 16 amino acids.

The table lists this clone with a few counts. The chain uses TRBV7-2 and TRBJ2-3; D call uncertain. CDR3 length: 13 amino acids. Trimming took off 2 bases at V and 1 base at J, with 4 bases between the two ends. Germline V gene lookup returns CDR1 SGHTA and CDR2 FQGNSA. This CDR3 reads CASSLSGTDTQYF. The CDR3 DNA sequence: TGTGCCAGCAGCTTAAGCGGCACAGATACGCAGTATTTT. Drawing the rest from reference TRBV7-2 and TRBJ2-3, the complete variable domain is GAGVSQSPSNKVTEKGKDVELRCDPISGHTALYWYRQSLGQGLEFLIYFQGNSAPDKSGLPSDRFSAERTGGSVSTLTIQRTQQEDSAVYLCASSLSGTDTQYFGPGTRLTVL.

The rearrangement joins TRBV7-2 to TRBJ2-5; D may be TRBD2 (6 bases). Between the trimmed V and J ends, which lost 5 bases and 2 bases, there was a span of 12 bases. The CDR3 extends over 14 amino acids. Per germline, CDR1 SGHTA and CDR2 FQGNSA. The CDR3 region is CASSPSSGQETQYF. The DNA for the CDR3 is TGTGCCAGCAGCCCCAGTAGCGGTCAAGAGACCCAGTACTTC.

A single count supports this clone. This rearrangement joins TRBV7-9 to TRBJ1-1, with D unresolved. The CDR3 is 12 residues long. Per germline, CDR1 SEHNR and CDR2 FQNEAQ (reference sequence). The germline V and J ends were trimmed by 1 base and 8 bases, with 8 bases remaining between them. The CDR3 sequence is CASSLDGYEAFF. The CDR3 DNA reads TGTGCCAGCAGCTTAGATGGGTACGAAGCTTTCTTT.

The table lists this clone with a count of one. This chain connects TRBV2 to TRBJ2-7; D might be TRBD1 or TRBD2, each matching 5 bases. Deletions cut 9 bases from V and 0 bases from J, with 12 bases between. CDR1 and CDR2 from the germline V gene are SNHLY and FYNNEI. The CDR3 spans 13 residues. In DNA form, the CDR3 reads TGTGCCAGGAAAGTGAGGGGCTCCTACGAGCAGTACTTC. This sequence encodes CARKVRGSYEQYF. The full variable domain, rest sourced from reference TRBV2 and TRBJ2-7, is EPEVTQTPSHQVTQMGQEVILRCVPISNHLYFYWYRQILGQKVEFLVSFYNNEISEKSEIFDDQFSVERPDGSNFTLKIRSTKLEDSAMYFCARKVRGSYEQYFGPGTRLTVT.

The chain recombines TRBV30 with TRBJ2-3; D is undetermined. V lost 2 bases, J lost 6 bases, and 9 bases lay in between. The germline gives CDR1 GTSNPN, CDR2 SVGIG (reference sequence). The CDR3 runs 12 residues. The CDR3 reads CAWSTTADTQYF. The CDR3 coding sequence is TGTGCCTGGAGTACGACGGCCGATACGCAGTATTTT.

This chain uses TRBV18 with TRBJ2-1, with D unclear. Germline V gene sequence: CDR1 KGHSH, CDR2 LQKENI. The CDR3 consists of 16 residues. The ends were cut back, 5 bases at V and 0 bases at J, with 14 bases in the middle. The CDR3 protein is CASSAFSVSSYNEQFF. CDR3 DNA: TGTGCCAGCTCAGCCTTCAGTGTCAGCTCCTACAATGAGCAGTTCTTC.

This clone was seen more than once but under ten times. This chain connects TRBV30 to TRBJ2-6; D is undetermined. V was cut by 3 bases and J by 0 bases, with 3 bases left in between. Germline values: CDR1 GTSNPN, CDR2 SVGIG (reference sequence). This CDR3 is built from 13 residues. Here the CDR3 reads CAWRNSGANVLTF. CDR3 coding DNA: TGTGCCTGGAGAAACTCTGGGGCCAACGTCCTGACTTTC.

This clone was seen more than once but under ten times. The V gene is TRBV25-1, the J gene TRBJ2-7, with D perhaps matching TRBD1 or TRBD2 (5 bases each). The CDR3 spans 11 residues. V gave up 6 bases and J gave up 8 bases, with 11 bases separating them. From germline, CDR1 is MGHDK and CDR2 SYGVNS. CDR3 nucleotides: TGTGCCAGCAGCGGGGACCGGCAGCAGTACTTC. Its translation is CASSGDRQQYF.